These 13 T cell receptor beta chains share one sample of origin, sequenced in a study of blood T cell repertoires in COVID-19. Sequencing used immunoSEQ multiplex PCR; TCRdb keeps in-frame clones, though not all of them. Of a few hundred thousand clones in the sample, almost 90% were seen once. The sample consisted of PBMCs or T cells enriched from blood (not recorded which). The receptors derive from a woman younger than 35 with acute COVID-19.

The genes are TRBV19 and TRBJ2-7; 8 bases are a match to TRBD2. CDR3 length: 14 amino acids. Looked up from germline, CDR1 is LNHDA and CDR2 is SQIVND (reference sequence). V shed 6 bases and J 4 bases; nucleotides not matched to a gene: 8. The CDR3 DNA follows: TGTGCCAGTAGCGCGGGAGGAGGGGGTTACGAGCAGTACTTC. This translates into CASSAGGGGYEQYF.

The chain combines TRBV5-1 with TRBJ2-4; tentatively, D is TRBD1 (7 bases). V was cut by 0 bases and J by 8 bases, with 18 bases left in between. CDR3 size: 16 residues. Germline V CDR1 and CDR2: SGHRS, YFSETQ. CDR3 DNA sequence: TGCGCCAGCAGCTTGGCCAGGAGGGGGCTAGTGGACATTCAGTACTTC. This gives the protein CASSLARRGLVDIQYF.

The chain recombines TRBV6-5 with TRBJ2-7; 12 nucleotides align to TRBD2. After removal of 0 bases from V and 2 bases from J, the junction contained 2 bases not matched to a gene. This CDR3 spans 16 amino acids. Germline values: CDR1 MNHEY, CDR2 SVGAGI. CDR3 in DNA: TGTGCCAGCAGTTACTCGACTAGCGGGAGTACCTACGAGCAGTACTTC. As protein: CASSYSTSGSTYEQYF.

The chain has TRBV5-6 and TRBJ2-5; D gene uncertain. The CDR3 has 14 residues. From germline, CDR1 is SGHDT and CDR2 YYEEEE. V dropped 2 bases and J dropped 1 base, with 9 bases sitting between them. This chain's CDR3 is CASSLQQSQETQYF. DNA of the CDR3: TGTGCCAGCAGCTTACAACAGTCCCAAGAGACCCAGTACTTC.

This rearrangement joins TRBV10-3 to TRBJ2-7; D might be TRBD2 (6 bases). The CDR3 extends over 17 amino acids. The V gene lost 2 bases and the J gene lost 3 bases, with 20 bases spanning the gap. The germline gives CDR1 ENHRY, CDR2 SYGVKD. The chain's CDR3 is CAISEPPQRAEIYEQYF. In DNA form, the CDR3 reads TGTGCCATCAGTGAGCCTCCTCAGCGGGCAGAGATCTACGAGCAGTACTTC.

In its sample, this clone was seen once. This rearrangement joins TRBV4-1 to TRBJ1-5; D may be TRBD1 (5 bases). Per germline, CDR1 MGHRA and CDR2 YSYEKL. V lost 0 bases, J lost 6 bases, and 12 bases lay in between. The CDR3 has 15 residues. The CDR3 DNA reads TGCGCCAGCAGCCAAGAGTTGGGCGGGGGTCAGCCCCAGCATTTT. Translated: CASSQELGGGQPQHF.

The genes are TRBV7-2 and TRBJ2-1, with TRBD2 matching over 12 bases. J gave up 7 bases and V 2 bases, and 9 bases lay outside the gene matches. Germline CDR1 and CDR2: SGHTA and FQGNSA. This CDR3 region has 17 residues. The CDR3 spells CASSLHSSGRAANEQFF. The CDR3 DNA is TGTGCCAGCAGCTTACACTCTAGCGGGAGGGCCGCAAATGAGCAGTTCTTC.

The chain links TRBV3-1 (or the pseudogene TRBV3-2) to TRBJ2-1, with D uncertain. The CDR3 is made up of 15 amino acids. Germline loops: CDR1 LGHDT, CDR2 YNNKEL (reference sequence). V lost 2 bases to trimming and J lost 0 bases, with 8 bases between them. Here the CDR3 DNA reads TGTGCCAGCAGCCAATCTCCCCCCTCCTACAATGAGCAGTTCTTC. Amino acids: CASSQSPPSYNEQFF.

The chain employs TRBV12-5 and TRBJ2-5; 8 bases are shared with TRBD1. The trim removed 5 bases at V and 5 bases at J, leaving 4 bases unmatched. Germline V lookup: CDR1 LGHNT, CDR2 FRNRAP. This CDR3 is 13 amino acids long. This CDR3 reads CASGEDRDETQYF. Here the CDR3 DNA reads TGTGCTAGTGGTGAGGACAGGGACGAGACCCAGTACTTC.

This clone was seen only once. The chain has TRBV9 and TRBJ2-2; TRBD2 matches at 9 bases. The V gene end was trimmed by 4 bases and the J gene end by 4 bases; junction bases not matched to a gene: 11. Germline CDR1 is SGDLS and CDR2 is YYNGEE. The length of the CDR3 is 17 residues. Here the CDR3 reads CASSLGTSSEGTGELFF. CDR3 sequence (DNA): TGTGCCAGCAGCCTCGGGACTAGCTCTGAGGGCACCGGGGAGCTGTTTTTT.

J is TRBJ2-7 and V is TRBV6-5, with 8 positions matching TRBD1. The length of the CDR3 is 14 residues. The V and J ends lost 8 bases and 5 bases, in that order; junction bases with no gene match: 11. CDR1 and CDR2 (germline): MNHEY, SVGAGI. The chain's CDR3 is CASYGRQGRNEQYF. Here the CDR3 DNA reads TGTGCCAGCTATGGGAGACAGGGGAGGAACGAGCAGTACTTC.

The V call is TRBV7-9, the J call TRBJ2-1; 10 bases are a match to TRBD1. This CDR3 has 13 amino acids. V lost 1 base, J lost 12 bases, and 3 bases stayed unmatched. The germline gives CDR1 SEHNR, CDR2 FQNEAQ (reference sequence). In nucleotides, the CDR3 is TGTGCCAGCAGCTTAGACCGGGACAGGGGGCAGTTCTTC. Its translation: CASSLDRDRGQFF.

In DNA form, the CDR3 reads TGTGCCAGCAGTCTGACAGGGTACACTGAAGCTTTCTTT. Its translation: CASSLTGYTEAFF. This chain joins TRBV12-3 or TRBV12-4 and TRBJ1-1; 7 nucleotides match TRBD1. The CDR3 sequence is 13 residues long. J gave up 3 bases and V 5 bases, and 3 bases lay outside the gene matches.